This passage covers 31 T cell receptor beta chains from one sample sequenced in a study of blood T cell repertoires in COVID-19. TCRdb's copy holds only in-frame clones and misses some; the assay was immunoSEQ multiplex PCR. The top ten hold roughly a tenth of the sample, which has roughly 9,000 clones, about 86% seen once. The sequenced sample consisted of peripheral blood. The receptors shown here come from a man aged 60-69 years with acute or convalescent COVID-19.

The chain is built from TRBV30 and TRBJ1-1; the match to TRBD1 covers 7 bases. V was pared by 5 bases and J by 4 bases, with 4 bases of the junction left unmatched. CDR3 length: 12 residues. Germline V gives CDR1 GTSNPN, CDR2 SVGIG (reference sequence). The CDR3 sequence is CAWDRQGTEAFF. As DNA, the CDR3 is TGTGCCTGGGATAGACAGGGCACTGAAGCTTTCTTT.

The chain recombines TRBV19 with TRBJ1-1, with TRBD1 matching 7 bases. The J segment lost 5 bases and the V segment lost 6 bases, leaving 12 bases of the junction unmatched. This CDR3 contains 15 residues. CDR1 LNHDA and CDR2 SQIVND come from the germline V gene (reference sequence). In nucleotides, the CDR3 is TGTGCCAGTAGAGTAGGGGGCCGGGAAAGTACTGAAGCTTTCTTT. Amino acid sequence: CASRVGGRESTEAFF.

The V and J genes are TRBV11-3 and TRBJ2-1; TRBD1 might be the D (6 bases). There are 17 residues in the CDR3. Germline V CDR1 and CDR2: SGHNT, YENEEA. Trimming removed 0 bases at V and 0 bases at J, with 12 bases between. The CDR3: CASSLEAGEFSYNEQFF. The CDR3 nucleotides read TGTGCCAGCAGCTTAGAGGCAGGGGAATTCTCCTACAATGAGCAGTTCTTC.

This chain connects TRBV7-2 to TRBJ1-5; D is ambiguous. From germline, CDR1 is SGHTA and CDR2 FQGNSA. The CDR3 consists of 13 residues. Trimming stripped 0 bases from V and 9 bases from J, with 9 bases between. The CDR3 spells CASSLAMEGPQHF. For the CDR3, the DNA is TGTGCCAGCAGCTTAGCGATGGAGGGGCCCCAGCATTTT.

V gene TRBV5-1 combines with J gene TRBJ2-2; 9 bases map to TRBD1. Germline V lookup: CDR1 SGHRS, CDR2 YFSETQ. V shed 3 bases, J shed 4 bases, and the junction held 7 bases outside the gene matches. This CDR3 has 16 residues. Here the CDR3 reads CASSSSGTGRTGELFF. CDR3 bases: TGCGCCAGCAGCTCATCCGGGACAGGGCGCACCGGGGAGCTGTTTTTT.

This chain joins TRBV7-9 and TRBJ1-2, with D unresolved. Trimming removed 5 bases from V and 1 base from J, with 11 bases in between. Germline CDR1 is SEHNR and CDR2 is FQNEAQ (reference sequence). There are 14 residues in the CDR3. CDR3 sequence (DNA): TGTGCCAGCAGCCGCACGGGAGGTAACTATGGCTACACCTTC. This codes for CASSRTGGNYGYTF.

The CDR3 spells CASSSPAGTPVGTNEKLFF. CDR3 DNA: TGTGCCAGCAGTAGCCCCGCGGGCACTCCGGTGGGTACTAATGAAAAACTGTTTTTT. This rearrangement joins TRBV28 to TRBJ1-4; D ambiguous. Germline V lookup: CDR1 MDHEN, CDR2 SYDVKM. The CDR3 length is 19 residues. Trimming pared 5 bases from V and 2 bases from J, leaving 24 bases between.

V usage is TRBV5-8 and J usage is TRBJ2-2, with D hard to call. Trimming took off 2 bases at V and 5 bases at J, with 7 bases between the two ends. This CDR3 has 13 amino acids. Germline lookup yields CDR1 SGHTS and CDR2 YDEGEE. Here the CDR3 reads CASSLRQTGELFF. Here the CDR3 DNA reads TGTGCCAGCAGCTTACGACAAACCGGGGAGCTGTTTTTT.

The chain has TRBV3-1 (or the pseudogene TRBV3-2) and TRBJ2-3, with TRBD1 identical over 8 bases. The CDR3 runs to 15 residues. Looked up from germline, CDR1 is LGHDT and CDR2 is YNNKEL (reference sequence). Unmatched junction bases numbered 2, after V lost 3 bases and J lost 0 bases. The CDR3 sequence is CASSQGQVSTDTQYF. The CDR3 DNA sequence: TGTGCCAGCAGCCAGGGACAGGTTAGCACAGATACGCAGTATTTT.

This clone was detected only a few times. V is TRBV20-1 and J is TRBJ2-7; D is uncertain. V lost 3 bases, J lost 5 bases, and 8 bases lay in between. The CDR3 covers 11 residues. Germline V CDR1 and CDR2: DFQATT, SNEGSKA (reference sequence). The CDR3 reads CSASSGHEQYV. CDR3 DNA: TGCAGTGCTAGCAGTGGGCACGAGCAGTACGTC.

The gene calls are TRBV29-1 and TRBJ1-1; a possible D gene is TRBD1 (6 bases). Per the germline V gene, CDR1 is SQVTM and CDR2 is ANQGSEA. This CDR3 has 13 residues. V was trimmed by 3 bases and J by 6 bases, leaving 14 bases between them. CDR3 sequence: CSVDEGRGAEAFF. CDR3 in DNA: TGCAGCGTTGATGAGGGCAGGGGCGCTGAAGCTTTCTTT.

The chain joins TRBV7-3 to TRBJ1-6; possible D gene TRBD1, 6 bases. The V and J ends lost 0 bases and 5 bases respectively, with 8 bases between them. Germline values: CDR1 SGHTA, CDR2 FQGTGA. The CDR3 extends over 15 amino acids. In DNA, the CDR3 is TGTGCCAGCAGCTTAACCGGGGGGCATAATTCACCCCTCCACTTT. It encodes CASSLTGGHNSPLHF. Filled out from reference TRBV7-3 and TRBJ1-6, the complete variable domain reads GAGVSQTPSNKVTEKGKYVELRCDPISGHTALYWYRQSLGQGPEFLIYFQGTGAADDSGLPNDRFFAVRPEGSVSTLKIQRTERGDSAVYLCASSLTGGHNSPLHFGNGTRLTVT.

V is TRBV15 and J is TRBJ2-2, with D perhaps TRBD2 (5 bases). This CDR3 region has 16 residues. Trimming left V 0 bases short and J 4 bases short, with 12 bases between. Germline CDR1 reads LNHNV; CDR2 reads YYDKDF (reference sequence). The CDR3 reads CATSRDRGSPTGELFF. The CDR3 DNA is TGTGCCACCAGCAGAGATCGAGGGAGCCCCACCGGGGAGCTGTTTTTT.

This chain joins TRBV11-1 and TRBJ1-1, with D possibly TRBD1 on 5 matching bases. Trimming pared 1 base from V and 8 bases from J, leaving 14 bases between. This CDR3 region has 14 residues. Germline CDR1 reads SGHAT; CDR2 reads FQDESV (reference sequence). DNA for the CDR3: TGTGCCAGCAGCTTAGAACCCGCACAGGCCGAAGCTTTCTTT. Protein: CASSLEPAQAEAFF.

The chain combines TRBV20-1 with TRBJ1-1; unclear D gene. Trimming cost V 0 bases and J 5 bases, with 4 bases left between them. Germline-derived CDR1 and CDR2 are DFQATT and SNEGSKA (reference sequence). This CDR3 spans 11 amino acids. The CDR3 DNA is TGCAGTGCTAGAGACCAGACTGAAGCTTTCTTT. It codes for CSARDQTEAFF.

This clone is a singleton in its sample. Other DNA sequences from this sample encode an identical CDR3 as well. The V and J genes are TRBV18 and TRBJ1-2; 8 bases match TRBD1. From germline, CDR1 is KGHSH and CDR2 LQKENI. V lost 6 bases to trimming and J lost 4 bases; unmatched junction nucleotides: 7. This CDR3 contains 14 residues. The CDR3 coding sequence is TGTGCCAGCTCCCCCGACAGGGGCGGCTATGGCTACACCTTC. This encodes CASSPDRGGYGYTF.

This chain joins TRBV19 and TRBJ1-3, with D hard to call. The CDR3 loop spans 12 amino acids. V lost 8 bases, J lost 3 bases, and 8 bases lay in between. Germline lookup yields CDR1 LNHDA and CDR2 SQIVND (reference sequence). The CDR3 DNA follows: TGTGCCAGTGCTCGGGTTGGAAACACCATATATTTT. It encodes CASARVGNTIYF.

The rearrangement links TRBV14 to TRBJ1-4; weak D call: TRBD1 (6 bases). With 1 base removed from V and 5 bases from J, the gap between germline ends came to 8 bases. This CDR3 is built from 14 residues. CDR1 is SGHDN and CDR2 is FVKESK in the germline V gene. DNA for the CDR3: TGTGCCAGCAGCCAAGCCCAGGGGAATGAAAAACTGTTTTTT. Its protein product is CASSQAQGNEKLFF.

This clone was seen only once. The chain combines TRBV4-3 with TRBJ1-5; unclear D gene. This CDR3 is 15 amino acids long. Trimming left V 2 bases short and J 4 bases short, with 12 bases between. Germline V gene data show CDR1 as LGHNA and CDR2 as YSLEER. This CDR3 reads CASSQNRGGNQPQHF. The CDR3 DNA is TGCGCCAGCAGCCAAAATCGGGGAGGAAATCAGCCCCAGCATTTT.

This clone was seen a single time. The gene calls are TRBV5-1 and TRBJ2-5; D perhaps matches TRBD2 (6 bases). This CDR3 is 16 amino acids long. The V gene lost 0 bases and the J gene lost 2 bases, with 14 bases spanning the gap. Germline CDR1 and CDR2: SGHRS and YFSETQ. The CDR3 nucleotides are TGCGCCAGCAGCTTGGCCCGGGGAGGAGGTCAAGAGACCCAGTACTTC. Amino acids: CASSLARGGGQETQYF.

The chain joins TRBV9 to TRBJ2-7, with 8 positions matching TRBD1. The V and J ends lost 1 base and 3 bases, in that order; junction bases with no gene match: 12. The CDR3 runs to 17 residues. The germline CDR1 and CDR2 sequences are SGDLS and YYNGEE. In DNA form, the CDR3 reads TGTGCCAGCAGCGTAACAGTAAGGACAGGGCCGGACTACGAGCAGTACTTC. Translated, it gives CASSVTVRTGPDYEQYF.

The count of this clone is one. The chain has TRBV5-1 and TRBJ1-3; possible D gene TRBD1, 5 bases. CDR1 and CDR2 from the germline V gene are SGHRS and YFSETQ. V was pared by 7 bases and J by 0 bases, with 11 bases between. The CDR3 runs to 14 residues. CDR3 DNA sequence: TGCGCCAGCGGACATCTCGACTCTGGAAACACCATATATTTT. This encodes CASGHLDSGNTIYF.

The V gene is TRBV20-1, the J gene TRBJ2-3; TRBD2 is a possible D gene (7 bases). In germline, CDR1 is DFQATT, CDR2 SNEGSKA (reference sequence). This CDR3 has 17 residues. V lost 3 bases to trimming and J lost 1 base, with 20 bases between them. Written as DNA, the CDR3 is TGCAGTGCTAGTAATGGGGGGGCTAGCTCTGGCACAGATACGCAGTATTTT. Protein sequence: CSASNGGASSGTDTQYF.

The J gene is TRBJ2-5, the V gene TRBV27; D may be TRBD1 (5 bases). Trimming removed 1 base from V and 3 bases from J, with 12 bases in between. From germline, CDR1 is MNHEY and CDR2 SMNVEV (reference sequence). This CDR3 has 15 residues. The chain's CDR3 is CASSLFPFREETQYF. The CDR3 DNA reads TGTGCCAGCAGTTTATTCCCGTTCAGGGAAGAGACCCAGTACTTC.

The table lists this clone with a count of one. As DNA, the CDR3 is TGTGCCTGGAGTCAGGGCAGGGGACCCACTGAAGCTTTCTTT. Protein: CAWSQGRGPTEAFF. V usage is TRBV30 and J usage is TRBJ1-1, with D tentatively TRBD1 (6 bases). The CDR3 totals 14 residues. Trimming removed 2 bases from V and 4 bases from J, with 14 bases in between. Germline CDR1 GTSNPN, CDR2 SVGIG (reference sequence).

This clone was seen a few times. This chain links TRBV9 with TRBJ2-1; 9 nucleotides line up with TRBD2. CDR1 SGDLS and CDR2 YYNGEE come from the germline V gene. V was clipped by 3 bases and J by 2 bases; unmatched bases: 3. This CDR3 spans 15 amino acids. CDR3: CASSASGGTYNEQFF. The CDR3 bases are TGTGCCAGCAGCGCGAGCGGGGGGACCTACAATGAGCAGTTCTTC.

The chain is built from TRBV7-9 and TRBJ1-3, with 7 bases identical to TRBD1. The CDR3 spans 17 residues. Germline V CDR1 and CDR2: SEHNR, FQNEAQ (reference sequence). Germline trimming cut 2 bases from V and 0 bases from J; bases unmatched to any gene: 7. CDR3 loop: CASSLTGTVSSGNTIYF. The CDR3 DNA reads TGTGCCAGCAGCTTAACTGGGACAGTGTCCTCTGGAAACACCATATATTTT.

This clone was seen a single time. J is TRBJ1-1 and V is TRBV6-5; 7 bases line up with TRBD1. Per germline, CDR1 MNHEY and CDR2 SVGAGI. J was trimmed by 3 bases and V by 0 bases; bases with no gene match: 1. The length of the CDR3 is 14 residues. The CDR3 region is CASSYSGTDTEAFF. The DNA for the CDR3 is TGTGCCAGCAGTTACTCGGGGACAGACACTGAAGCTTTCTTT.

This clone has only a few counts. This chain links TRBV7-9 with TRBJ2-5, with D maybe TRBD2 (5 bases). Germline values: CDR1 SEHNR, CDR2 FQNEAQ (reference sequence). Trimming stripped 5 bases from V and 3 bases from J, with 19 bases between. CDR3 length: 16 residues. The CDR3 sequence is CASSRSKAAGEETQYF. The CDR3 nucleotides are TGTGCCAGCAGCCGATCCAAGGCCGCCGGGGAAGAGACCCAGTACTTC.

V is TRBV7-3 and J is TRBJ2-2; D remains unclear. CDR1 SGHTA and CDR2 FQGTGA come from the germline V gene. Trimming took 6 bases from V and 6 from J, leaving 11 bases between them. CDR3 length: 13 amino acids. DNA for the CDR3: TGTGCCAGCAGGTCGAACCCGGCCGGGGAGCTGTTTTTT. Translating gives CASRSNPAGELFF.

The sample holds one count of this clone. The rearrangement uses TRBV9 and TRBJ2-1; TRBD2 aligns across 10 bases. J gave up 2 bases and V 4 bases, and 12 bases lay outside the gene matches. The CDR3 totals 18 residues. CDR1 is SGDLS, CDR2 YYNGEE, per germline. CDR3 sequence reads: CASSPEGVLAGAYNEQFF. Written as DNA, the CDR3 is TGTGCCAGCAGCCCAGAGGGGGTCCTAGCGGGAGCCTACAATGAGCAGTTCTTC.